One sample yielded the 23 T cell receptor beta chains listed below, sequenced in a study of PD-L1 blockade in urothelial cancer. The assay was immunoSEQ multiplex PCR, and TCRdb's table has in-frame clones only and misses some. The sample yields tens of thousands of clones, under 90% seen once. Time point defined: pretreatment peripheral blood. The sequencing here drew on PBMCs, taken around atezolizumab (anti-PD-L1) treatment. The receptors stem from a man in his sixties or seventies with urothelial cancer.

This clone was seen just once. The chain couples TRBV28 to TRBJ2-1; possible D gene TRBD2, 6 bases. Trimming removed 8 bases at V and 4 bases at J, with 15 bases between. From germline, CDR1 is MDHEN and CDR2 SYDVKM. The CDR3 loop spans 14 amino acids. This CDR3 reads CASLTRDLYNEQFF. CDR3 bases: TGTGCCAGCCTCACCCGGGACTTATACAATGAGCAGTTCTTC.

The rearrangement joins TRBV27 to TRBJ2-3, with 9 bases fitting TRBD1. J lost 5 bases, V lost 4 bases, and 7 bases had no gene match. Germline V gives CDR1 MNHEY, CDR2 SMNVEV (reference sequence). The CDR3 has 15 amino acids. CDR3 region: CASSSLQGAGDTQYF. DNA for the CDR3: TGTGCCAGCAGTTCCCTACAGGGGGCAGGAGATACGCAGTATTTT.

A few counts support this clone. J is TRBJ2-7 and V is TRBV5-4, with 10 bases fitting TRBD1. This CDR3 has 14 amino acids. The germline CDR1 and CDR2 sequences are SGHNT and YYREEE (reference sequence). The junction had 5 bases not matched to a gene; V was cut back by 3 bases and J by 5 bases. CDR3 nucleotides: TGTGCCAGCAGCTACCGGGACAGGGGTAACGAGCAGTACTTC. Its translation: CASSYRDRGNEQYF. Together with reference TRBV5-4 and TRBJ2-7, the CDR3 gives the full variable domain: ETGVTQSPTHLIKTRGQQVTLRCSSQSGHNTVSWYQQALGQGPQFIFQYYREEENGRGNFPPRFSGLQFPNYSSELNVNALELDDSALYLCASSYRDRGNEQYFGPGTRLTVT.

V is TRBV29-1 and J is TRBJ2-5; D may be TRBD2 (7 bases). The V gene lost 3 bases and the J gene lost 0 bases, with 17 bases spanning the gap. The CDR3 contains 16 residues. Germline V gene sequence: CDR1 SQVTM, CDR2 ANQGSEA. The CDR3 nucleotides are TGCAGCGTTGATCGGGGCGGGGGCCAGTACCAAGAGACCCAGTACTTC. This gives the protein CSVDRGGGQYQETQYF.

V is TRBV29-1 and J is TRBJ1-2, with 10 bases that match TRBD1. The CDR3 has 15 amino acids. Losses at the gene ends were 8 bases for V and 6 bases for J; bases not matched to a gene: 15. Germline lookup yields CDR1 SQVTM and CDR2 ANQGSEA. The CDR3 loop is CSTRAGTGVRHGYTF. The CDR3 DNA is TGCAGCACCCGAGCCGGGACAGGGGTACGGCATGGCTACACCTTC. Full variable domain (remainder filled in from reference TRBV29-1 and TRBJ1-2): SAVISQKPSRDICQRGTSLTIQCQVDSQVTMMFWYRQQPGQSLTLIATANQGSEATYESGFVIDKFPISRPNLTFSTLTVSNMSPEDSSIYLCSTRAGTGVRHGYTFGSGTRLTVV.

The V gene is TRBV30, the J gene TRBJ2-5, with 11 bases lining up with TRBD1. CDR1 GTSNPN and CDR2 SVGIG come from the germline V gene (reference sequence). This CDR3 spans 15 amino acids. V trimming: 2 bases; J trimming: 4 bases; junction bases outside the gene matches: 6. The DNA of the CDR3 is TGTGCCTGGAGTTGGGGACAGGGGGATCGAGAGACCCAGTACTTC. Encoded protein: CAWSWGQGDRETQYF. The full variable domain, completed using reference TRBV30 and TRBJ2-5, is SQTIHQWPATLVQPVGSPLSLECTVEGTSNPNLYWYRQAAGRGLQLLFYSVGIGQISSEVPQNLSASRPQDRQFILSSKKLLLSDSGFYLCAWSWGQGDRETQYFGPGTRLLVL.

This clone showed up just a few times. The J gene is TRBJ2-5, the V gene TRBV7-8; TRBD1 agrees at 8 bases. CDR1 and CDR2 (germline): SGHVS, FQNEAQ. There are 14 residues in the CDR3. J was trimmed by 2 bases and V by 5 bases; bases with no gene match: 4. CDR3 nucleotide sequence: TGTGCCAGCAGCCCCCGGACAGGGCAAGAGACCCAGTACTTC. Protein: CASSPRTGQETQYF.

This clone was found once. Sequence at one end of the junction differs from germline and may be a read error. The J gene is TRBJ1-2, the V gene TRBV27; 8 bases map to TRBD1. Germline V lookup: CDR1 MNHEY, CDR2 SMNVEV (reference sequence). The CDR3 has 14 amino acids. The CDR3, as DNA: TGTGCCAGCAGTTCACAAGCCCGGACAGGGAATAAACTCTTC. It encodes CASSSQARTGNKLF.

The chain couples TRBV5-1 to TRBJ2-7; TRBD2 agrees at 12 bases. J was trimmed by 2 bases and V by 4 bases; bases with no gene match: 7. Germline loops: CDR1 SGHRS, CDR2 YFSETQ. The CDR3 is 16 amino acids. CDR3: CASSPTSGSLPYEQYF. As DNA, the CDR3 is TGCGCCAGCAGCCCGACTAGCGGGAGTTTGCCCTACGAGCAGTACTTC. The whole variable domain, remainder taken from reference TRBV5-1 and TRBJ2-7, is KAGVTQTPRYLIKTRGQQVTLSCSPISGHRSVSWYQQTPGQGLQFLFEYFSETQRNKGNFPGRFSGRQFSNSRSEMNVSTLELGDSALYLCASSPTSGSLPYEQYFGPGTRLTVT.

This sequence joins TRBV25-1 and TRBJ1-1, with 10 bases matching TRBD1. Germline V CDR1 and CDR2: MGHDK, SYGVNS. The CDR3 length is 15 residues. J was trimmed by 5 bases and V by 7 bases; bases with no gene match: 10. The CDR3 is CASMVTGGFLTEAFF. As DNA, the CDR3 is TGTGCCAGCATGGTGACAGGGGGCTTTTTAACTGAAGCTTTCTTT.

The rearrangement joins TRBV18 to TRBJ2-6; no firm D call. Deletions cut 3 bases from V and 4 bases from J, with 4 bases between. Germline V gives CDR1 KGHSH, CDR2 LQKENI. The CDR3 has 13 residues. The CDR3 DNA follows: TGTGCCAGCTCACCTCGGGGGGCCAACGTCCTGACTTTC. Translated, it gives CASSPRGANVLTF.

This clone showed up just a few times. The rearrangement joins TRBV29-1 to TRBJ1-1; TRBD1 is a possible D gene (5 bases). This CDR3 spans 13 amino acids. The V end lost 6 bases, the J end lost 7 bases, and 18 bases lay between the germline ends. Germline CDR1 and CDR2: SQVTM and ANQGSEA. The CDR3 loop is CSVETGGFGEAFF. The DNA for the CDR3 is TGCAGCGTCGAAACGGGGGGATTCGGTGAAGCTTTCTTT.

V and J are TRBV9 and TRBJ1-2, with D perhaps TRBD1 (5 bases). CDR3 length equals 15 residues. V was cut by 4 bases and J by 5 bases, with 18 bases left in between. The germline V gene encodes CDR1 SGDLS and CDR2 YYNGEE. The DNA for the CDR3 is TGTGCCAGCAGCTCCAGGGTCTCCTCCGAATATGGCTACACCTTC. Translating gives CASSSRVSSEYGYTF.

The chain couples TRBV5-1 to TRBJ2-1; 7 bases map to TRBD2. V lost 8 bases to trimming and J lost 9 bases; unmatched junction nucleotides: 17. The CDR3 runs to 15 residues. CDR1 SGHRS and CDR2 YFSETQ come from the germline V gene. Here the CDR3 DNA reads TGCGCCAGTACCTCGGTCGGGGGGACCTTGGGTGAGCAGTTCTTC. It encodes CASTSVGGTLGEQFF.

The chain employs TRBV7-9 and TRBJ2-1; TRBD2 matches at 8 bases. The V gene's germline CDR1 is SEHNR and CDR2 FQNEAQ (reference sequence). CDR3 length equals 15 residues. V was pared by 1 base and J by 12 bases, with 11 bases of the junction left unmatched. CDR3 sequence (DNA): TGTGCCAGCAGCTTAGAAAGCGGGAGTTCTCTAGTGCAGTTCTTC. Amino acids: CASSLESGSSLVQFF. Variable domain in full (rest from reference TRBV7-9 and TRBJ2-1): DTGVSQNPRHKITKRGQNVTFRCDPISEHNRLYWYRQTLGQGPEFLTYFQNEAQLEKSRLLSDRFSAERPKGSFSTLEIQRTEQGDSAMYLCASSLESGSSLVQFFGPGTRLTVL.

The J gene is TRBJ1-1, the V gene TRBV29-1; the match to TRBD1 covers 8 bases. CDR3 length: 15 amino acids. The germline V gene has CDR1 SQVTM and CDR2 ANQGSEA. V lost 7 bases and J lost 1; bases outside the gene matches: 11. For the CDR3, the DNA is TGCAGCGGTTGGTTAATGGGACAGGCGAACACTGAAGCTTTCTTT. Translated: CSGWLMGQANTEAFF.

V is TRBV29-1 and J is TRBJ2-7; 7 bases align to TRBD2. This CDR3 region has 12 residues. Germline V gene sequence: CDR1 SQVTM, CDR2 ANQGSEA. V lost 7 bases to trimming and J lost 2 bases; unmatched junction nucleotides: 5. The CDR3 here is CSASSGTYEQYF. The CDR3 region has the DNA TGCAGCGCGTCTAGCGGTACCTACGAGCAGTACTTC.

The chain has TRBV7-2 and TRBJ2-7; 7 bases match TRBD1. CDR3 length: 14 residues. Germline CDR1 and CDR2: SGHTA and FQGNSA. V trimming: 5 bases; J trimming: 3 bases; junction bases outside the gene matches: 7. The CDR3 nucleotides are TGTGCCAGCAGCCCCAGGACAGGACTCTACGAGCAGTACTTC. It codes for CASSPRTGLYEQYF.

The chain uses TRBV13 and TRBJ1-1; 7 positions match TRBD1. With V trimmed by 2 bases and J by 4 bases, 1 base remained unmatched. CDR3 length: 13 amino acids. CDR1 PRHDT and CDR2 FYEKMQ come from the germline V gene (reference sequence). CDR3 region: CASSLNRGTEAFF. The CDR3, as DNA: TGTGCCAGCAGCTTAAACAGGGGCACTGAAGCTTTCTTT.

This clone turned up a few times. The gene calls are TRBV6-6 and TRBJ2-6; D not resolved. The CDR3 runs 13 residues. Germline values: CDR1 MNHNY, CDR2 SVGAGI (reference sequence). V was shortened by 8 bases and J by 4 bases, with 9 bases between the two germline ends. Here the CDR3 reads CASLNSGANVLTF. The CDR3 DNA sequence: TGTGCCAGCCTAAACTCCGGGGCCAACGTCCTGACTTTC.

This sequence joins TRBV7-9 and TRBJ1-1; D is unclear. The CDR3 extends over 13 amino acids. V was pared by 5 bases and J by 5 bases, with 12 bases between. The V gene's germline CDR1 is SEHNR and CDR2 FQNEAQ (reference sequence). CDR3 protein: CASSQDWETEAFF. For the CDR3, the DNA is TGTGCCAGCAGCCAGGACTGGGAGACTGAAGCTTTCTTT.

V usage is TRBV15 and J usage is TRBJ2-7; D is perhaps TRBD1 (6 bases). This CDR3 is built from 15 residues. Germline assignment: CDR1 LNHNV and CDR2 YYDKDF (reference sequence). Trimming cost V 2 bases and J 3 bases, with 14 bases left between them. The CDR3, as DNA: TGTGCCACCAGCAGATACAGGGACCCAAACTACGAGCAGTACTTC. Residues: CATSRYRDPNYEQYF.

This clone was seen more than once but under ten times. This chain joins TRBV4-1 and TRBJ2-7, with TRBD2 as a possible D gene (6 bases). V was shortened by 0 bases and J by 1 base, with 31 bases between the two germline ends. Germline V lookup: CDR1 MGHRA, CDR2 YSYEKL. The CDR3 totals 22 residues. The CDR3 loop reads CASSQEVIWASDIHGFSYEQYF. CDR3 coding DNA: TGCGCCAGCAGCCAAGAGGTAATCTGGGCTAGCGATATCCATGGGTTTTCCTACGAGCAGTACTTC.